This TCR beta chain came from a study of Graves' ophthalmopathy and Graves' hyperthyroidism. RNA served as the template for amplifying TCR beta CDR3 regions. HTBI-primed first-round RT-PCR preceded second-round multiplex PCR. TCRdb itself ran the multiplex PCR reads through MiXCR, one entry per CDR3 protein. The sample records more than 550,000 distinct CDR3 sequences, just over 40% being singletons. This clonotype was picked up a small number of times. The antigen remains unidentified. V was trimmed by 1 base and J by 7 bases, leaving 8 bases between them. The CDR3 sequence is 13 residues long. Germline CDR1 LGHNT, CDR2 FRNRAP. Study-wide results and caveats: Thyroid clonotypes that were expanded above 0.001 frequency mostly also appeared in blood.

Clinical symptoms, serum thyroxine, TRAb, thyroid ultrasound and orbital computed tomography determined diagnosis. This chain links TRBV12-5 with TRBJ2-1; D gene uncertain. This receptor was identified in an adult man with Graves' ophthalmopathy. Sequencing used peripheral blood. The CDR3 loop is CASGLALRNEQFF. CDR3 nucleotides: TGTGCTAGTGGTTTGGCTTTGAGAAATGAGCAGTTCTTC.